The 17 T cell receptor beta chains below were found in one sample sequenced in a study of long-term antiretroviral therapy in people with HIV. With survey level as its setting, the immunoSEQ assay was v3.0. Using immunoSEQ multiplex PCR, the repertoire was profiled, and TCRdb retains in-frame clones only, with some absent. The table includes roughly 10,000 clones, roughly 80% detected once. The specimen was unsorted PBMCs, collected 1.2 years after starting antiretroviral therapy. The receptors derive from a man aged 35 to 55 with HIV.

The gene calls are TRBV11-2 and TRBJ2-7; no reliable D call. V was clipped by 3 bases and J by 0 bases, with 6 bases between them. Germline V CDR1 and CDR2: SGHAT, FQNNGV. This CDR3 spans 13 amino acids. CDR3 protein: CASSFSSSYEQYF. In DNA, the CDR3 is TGTGCCAGCAGCTTCAGCAGCTCCTACGAGCAGTACTTC.

CDR3 sequence reads: CASSLWTGGETEAFF. The CDR3 nucleotides are TGCGCCAGCAGCTTGTGGACAGGGGGTGAGACTGAAGCTTTCTTT. The chain recombines TRBV5-1 with TRBJ1-1; TRBD1 agrees at 10 bases. The CDR3 totals 15 residues. Germline-derived CDR1 and CDR2 are SGHRS and YFSETQ. With 1 base clipped from V and 5 bases from J, the junction kept 5 bases outside the gene matches.

The J gene is TRBJ1-1, the V gene TRBV18; 9 bases fit TRBD1. The CDR3 sequence is 14 residues long. The V gene's germline CDR1 is KGHSH and CDR2 LQKENI. Trimming removed 5 bases from V and 3 bases from J; junction bases left unmatched: 4. The CDR3 spells CASSSGQGDTEAFF. CDR3 nucleotide sequence: TGTGCCAGCTCATCGGGACAGGGAGACACTGAAGCTTTCTTT.

The V call is TRBV30, the J call TRBJ1-1; possibly TRBD1 for D (6 bases). Trimming removed 1 base from V and 4 bases from J, with 10 bases in between. Germline V gives CDR1 GTSNPN, CDR2 SVGIG (reference sequence). There are 13 residues in the CDR3. The CDR3 here is CAWSEQGITEAFF. The CDR3 DNA sequence: TGTGCCTGGAGTGAACAGGGAATCACTGAAGCTTTCTTT.

The genes are TRBV7-9 and TRBJ1-2; 9 positions agree with TRBD1. The J segment lost 1 base and the V segment lost 5 bases, leaving 5 bases of the junction unmatched. CDR3 length equals 15 residues. CDR1 SEHNR and CDR2 FQNEAQ come from the germline V gene (reference sequence). As DNA, the CDR3 is TGTGCCAGCAGCCGGGGACAGGGCGATAACTATGGCTACACCTTC. Protein: CASSRGQGDNYGYTF.

This chain links TRBV13 with TRBJ2-3, with D hard to call. Germline lookup yields CDR1 PRHDT and CDR2 FYEKMQ (reference sequence). V lost 2 bases to trimming and J lost 3 bases, with 12 bases between them. The CDR3 length is 15 residues. The CDR3 here is CASSLPTDLTDTQYF. In DNA, the CDR3 is TGTGCCAGCAGCTTACCGACCGACCTGACAGATACGCAGTATTTT.

The genes are TRBV9 and TRBJ2-3, with unresolved D. Looked up from germline, CDR1 is SGDLS and CDR2 is YYNGEE. The CDR3 runs 14 residues. V was clipped by 4 bases and J by 4 bases, with 13 bases between them. The CDR3 coding sequence is TGTGCCAGCAGCCTCGGGCCCAGACCAGATACGCAGTATTTT. This sequence encodes CASSLGPRPDTQYF.

V gene TRBV5-6 combines with J gene TRBJ1-6; D is ambiguous. Germline V gene data show CDR1 as SGHDT and CDR2 as YYEEEE. V lost 0 bases to trimming and J lost 8 bases, with 12 bases between them. The CDR3 covers 15 residues. CDR3 protein: CASSLGPAPDSPLHF. CDR3 nucleotides: TGTGCCAGCAGCTTGGGTCCGGCCCCGGATTCACCCCTCCACTTT.

The chain carries TRBV2 and TRBJ2-7, with TRBD2 as a possible D gene (6 bases). The CDR3 sequence is 13 residues long. Germline CDR1 is SNHLY and CDR2 is FYNNEI. Trimming removed 8 bases at V and 0 bases at J, with 11 bases between. The CDR3 coding sequence is TGTGCCAGCGGGGGGACTTTCTCCTACGAGCAGTACTTC. Amino acids: CASGGTFSYEQYF.

The CDR3 is CASSRGQAASNYGYTF. The CDR3 nucleotides read TGTGCCAGCAGCCGAGGACAGGCTGCTTCTAACTATGGCTACACCTTC. The V gene is TRBV5-4, the J gene TRBJ1-2; 7 nucleotides line up with TRBD1. The CDR3 length is 16 residues. Germline V gene data show CDR1 as SGHNT and CDR2 as YYREEE (reference sequence). J gave up 0 bases and V 4 bases, and 9 bases lay outside the gene matches.

This chain connects TRBV5-4 to TRBJ2-3; unclear D gene. Germline V gene data show CDR1 as SGHNT and CDR2 as YYREEE (reference sequence). The V end lost 0 bases, the J end lost 0 bases, and 5 bases lay between the germline ends. CDR3 length: 14 residues. The CDR3 here is CASSLEVSTDTQYF. The CDR3 DNA reads as TGTGCCAGCAGCTTGGAAGTGAGCACAGATACGCAGTATTTT. Full variable domain (remainder filled in from reference TRBV5-4 and TRBJ2-3): ETGVTQSPTHLIKTRGQQVTLRCSSQSGHNTVSWYQQALGQGPQFIFQYYREEENGRGNFPPRFSGLQFPNYSSELNVNALELDDSALYLCASSLEVSTDTQYFGPGTRLTVL.

This clone turned up a few times. The V call is TRBV10-2, the J call TRBJ2-3; D gene uncertain. Trimming pared 2 bases from V and 5 bases from J, leaving 8 bases between. The CDR3 loop spans 13 amino acids. Looked up from germline, CDR1 is WSHSY and CDR2 is SAAADI. CDR3 residues: CASSERVLDTQYF. The CDR3 nucleotides are TGCGCCAGCAGTGAGAGGGTTTTAGATACGCAGTATTTT.

The chain has TRBV21-1 and TRBJ1-5; the listed D gene, TRBD1, was not tested against the DNA. TRBV21-1 is reported as a pseudogene. The CDR3 has 21 residues. CDR3: CASSKVDLGPHCQGSNQPQHF. In DNA, the CDR3 is TGTGCCAGCAGCAAAGTTGATCTGGGCCCCCACTGTCAGGGGAGCAATCAGCCCCAGCATTTT.

This clone was seen only once. The V call is TRBV6-5, the J call TRBJ2-3; D unresolved. Trimming stripped 4 bases from V and 3 bases from J, with 8 bases between. In germline, CDR1 is MNHEY, CDR2 SVGAGI. CDR3 length: 13 amino acids. The CDR3 loop reads CASSSQVTDTQYF. CDR3 coding DNA: TGTGCCAGCAGTTCCCAGGTGACAGATACGCAGTATTTT.

CDR3 in amino acids: CASSSGGSRYEQYF. CDR3 nucleotides: TGTGCCAGCAGTTCTGGAGGTTCCCGCTACGAGCAGTACTTC. This chain uses TRBV28 with TRBJ2-7; maybe TRBD2 (5 bases). Trimming cost V 4 bases and J 3 bases, with 13 bases left between them. CDR3 size: 14 residues. Germline V gives CDR1 MDHEN, CDR2 SYDVKM.

The chain couples TRBV30 to TRBJ2-7; D not resolved. Germline values: CDR1 GTSNPN, CDR2 SVGIG (reference sequence). With 0 bases removed from V and 3 bases from J, the gap between germline ends came to 6 bases. This CDR3 has 12 amino acids. The CDR3 bases are TGTGCCTGGAGTGTAAGGGTCTACGAGCAGTACTTC. Protein: CAWSVRVYEQYF.

The chain is built from TRBV2 and TRBJ2-7, with D perhaps TRBD1 (5 bases). The V end lost 9 bases, the J end lost 2 bases, and 14 bases lay between the germline ends. This CDR3 contains 13 residues. CDR1 is SNHLY and CDR2 is FYNNEI in the germline V gene. The CDR3 DNA reads TGTGCCAGTGGTGAGGAAGGGGCCTACGAGCAGTACTTC. Protein sequence: CASGEEGAYEQYF. The full variable domain, with the rest looked up from reference TRBV2 and TRBJ2-7, is EPEVTQTPSHQVTQMGQEVILRCVPISNHLYFYWYRQILGQKVEFLVSFYNNEISEKSEIFDDQFSVERPDGSNFTLKIRSTKLEDSAMYFCASGEEGAYEQYFGPGTRLTVT.